This T cell receptor beta chain was captured by sequencing in a study of shared clonotypes between healthy human individuals. Recent acute infections and vaccinations were absent in the healthy HIV-negative adult donors. The unsorted samples took tens of millions of PBMCs to get genomic DNA. Looked up from germline, CDR1 is SGHTA and CDR2 is FQGNSA. The CDR3 has 18 amino acids. The ends were cut back, 3 bases at V and 3 bases at J, with 22 bases in the middle. The study ran the assay at deep level. Some clones are missing from TCRdb's copy, which holds only in-frame ones; the method was immunoSEQ multiplex PCR. The table records approximately 480,000 clones, over 60% of them present only once.

This chain links TRBV7-2 with TRBJ2-3; a possible D gene is TRBD2 (7 bases). The sequencing sample was made of PBMCs. This receptor was identified in a woman aged 40 to 49 in good health. Some clones in this sample may be carry-over from other donors' samples. The CDR3 spells CASSLGGAALPFTDTQYF. The CDR3, as DNA: TGTGCCAGCAGCTTGGGGGGGGCCGCCCTACCATTTACAGATACGCAGTATTTT.